The next 17 T cell receptor beta chains were all read from a single sample in a study of identical twins. MiXCR, applied by TCRdb to the 5' RACE reads, yields one record per CDR3 protein. The data show a few hundred thousand distinct CDR3 sequences, around 8.8% seen once. These data were also reused for a study on yellow fever vaccine responses in identical twins.

The sequencing input was CD8+ T cells sorted from blood. The source of these receptors is a woman aged 18-29 years in good health.

The table lists this clonotype with many counts. V gene TRBV10-3 combines with J gene TRBJ2-7; D tentatively fits TRBD1 or TRBD2 (5 bases each). Trimming cost V 8 bases and J 7 bases, with 27 bases left between them. In germline, CDR1 is ENHRY, CDR2 SYGVKD. This CDR3 is built from 16 residues. CDR3 DNA sequence: TGTGCCATCGGCAATCGGGGCGCAGGGAATTTTGAGGAGCAGTACTTC. This translates into CAIGNRGAGNFEEQYF.

The chain links TRBV12-3 or TRBV12-4 to TRBJ2-3, with 7 bases fitting TRBD1. CDR3 length equals 16 residues. V lost 1 base and J lost 3; bases outside the gene matches: 7. CDR3 in DNA: TGTGCCAGCAGTTTAGATGGGACAGTTTTTACAGATACGCAGTATTTT. Translating it yields CASSLDGTVFTDTQYF.

In its sample, this clonotype was seen a few times. The rearrangement uses TRBV28 and TRBJ2-3; D perhaps matches TRBD1 (7 bases). CDR3 length: 15 amino acids. V lost 6 bases and J 2 bases, leaving 15 bases between the germline ends. Germline V gives CDR1 MDHEN, CDR2 SYDVKM. CDR3 nucleotides: TGTGCCAGCAGACTCAGGGGGGATTTCACAGATACGCAGTATTTT. It yields the protein CASRLRGDFTDTQYF.

This clonotype has a handful of counts. The genes are TRBV6-1 and TRBJ2-5; 7 bases are a match to TRBD2. The J segment lost 5 bases and the V segment lost 5 bases, leaving 11 bases of the junction unmatched. CDR3 size: 15 residues. Germline loops: CDR1 MNHNS, CDR2 SASEGT. The CDR3 spells CASSQTSDSRETQYF. The DNA of the CDR3 is TGTGCCAGCAGTCAAACTAGCGACTCACGGGAGACCCAGTACTTC.

The chain joins TRBV27 to TRBJ1-2; D gene ambiguous. Per germline, CDR1 MNHEY and CDR2 SMNVEV (reference sequence). The CDR3 covers 13 residues. Between the trimmed V and J ends, which lost 7 bases and 2 bases, there was a span of 11 bases. CDR3 loop: CASTSGTNYGYTF. DNA of the CDR3: TGTGCCAGCACCTCGGGAACCAACTATGGCTACACCTTC.

This chain links TRBV7-9 with TRBJ2-7; 7 bases match TRBD1. V was clipped by 5 bases and J by 3 bases; unmatched bases: 4. The CDR3 has 13 residues. Germline assignment: CDR1 SEHNR and CDR2 FQNEAQ (reference sequence). The CDR3 nucleotides read TGTGCCAGCAGCAATCAGGGGGTCTACGAGCAGTACTTC. Its translation is CASSNQGVYEQYF.

This clonotype was counted many times. The rearrangement links TRBV6-2 or TRBV6-3 to TRBJ2-5; D is undetermined. V was trimmed by 1 base and J by 5 bases, leaving 5 bases between them. Germline CDR1 and CDR2: MNHEY and SVGEGT. CDR3 length: 12 residues. The CDR3 sequence: CASSYWRETQYF. As DNA, the CDR3 is TGTGCCAGCAGTTACTGGCGGGAGACCCAGTACTTC.

The chain uses TRBV12-3 or TRBV12-4 and TRBJ1-2; no clear D. The CDR3 is made up of 11 amino acids. V was clipped by 4 bases and J by 3 bases, with 3 bases between them. The CDR3 DNA reads TGTGCCAGCAGTTCCTACTATGGCTACACCTTC. The encoded protein is CASSSYYGYTF.

The J gene is TRBJ2-2, the V gene TRBV5-1; 7 nucleotides agree with TRBD1. Germline V gene data show CDR1 as SGHRS and CDR2 as YFSETQ. The CDR3 consists of 14 residues. With V trimmed by 7 bases and J by 5 bases, 8 bases remained unmatched. CDR3 sequence reads: CASQGQPETGELFF. The DNA of the CDR3 is TGCGCCAGCCAGGGACAGCCGGAAACCGGGGAGCTGTTTTTT.

The V gene is TRBV19, the J gene TRBJ2-5; unclear D gene. The CDR3 is made up of 15 amino acids. Trimming shortened V by 1 base and J by 3 bases, and 12 bases separated the two germline ends. The V gene's germline CDR1 is LNHDA and CDR2 SQIVND (reference sequence). CDR3 amino acids: CASSIARWAEETQYF. DNA of the CDR3: TGTGCCAGTAGTATAGCGAGGTGGGCCGAAGAGACCCAGTACTTC.

Ten or more counts support this clonotype. The V and J genes are TRBV29-1 and TRBJ2-7, with D hard to call. Germline V lookup: CDR1 SQVTM, CDR2 ANQGSEA. CDR3 length: 13 residues. The germline V and J ends were trimmed by 2 bases and 2 bases, with 10 bases remaining between them. This CDR3 is CSVELEAPYEQYF. The DNA of the CDR3 is TGCAGCGTTGAACTAGAGGCCCCCTACGAGCAGTACTTC.

This clonotype has ten or more counts. V gene TRBV29-1 combines with J gene TRBJ2-4; the D is unclear. The germline CDR1 and CDR2 sequences are SQVTM and ANQGSEA. V lost 5 bases and J lost 7, with 6 bases in between. The CDR3 extends over 10 amino acids. The CDR3 DNA reads as TGCAGCGTTATACAGAACATTCAGTACTTC. It translates to CSVIQNIQYF.

The genes are TRBV7-2 and TRBJ2-2, with D tentatively TRBD1 (6 bases). In germline, CDR1 is SGHTA, CDR2 FQGNSA. V was cut by 4 bases and J by 1 base, with 13 bases left in between. The CDR3 runs 16 residues. CDR3 DNA: TGTGCCAGCAGCTGGCACAGGGACGAGAACACCGGGGAGCTGTTTTTT. Amino acids: CASSWHRDENTGELFF.

The chain is built from TRBV7-2 and TRBJ2-7, with TRBD2 as a possible D gene (6 bases). Per germline, CDR1 SGHTA and CDR2 FQGNSA. V was trimmed by 1 base and J by 2 bases, leaving 15 bases between them. CDR3 length equals 16 residues. The chain's CDR3 is CASSLDLVSGAYEQYF. For the CDR3, the DNA is TGTGCCAGCAGCTTAGATTTGGTCTCGGGGGCCTACGAGCAGTACTTC.

The chain is built from TRBV5-1 and TRBJ2-3; D uncertain. Trimming removed 2 bases at V and 6 bases at J, with 13 bases between. This CDR3 is built from 14 residues. CDR1 SGHRS and CDR2 YFSETQ come from the germline V gene. The CDR3 DNA reads as TGCGCCAGCAGCTTACACGATTTTCGGGATACGCAGTATTTT. This encodes CASSLHDFRDTQYF.

This clonotype appeared a few times. V usage is TRBV7-2 and J usage is TRBJ2-1; D possibly matches TRBD1 or TRBD2 (5 bases each). The CDR3 covers 14 residues. Looked up from germline, CDR1 is SGHTA and CDR2 is FQGNSA. With 0 bases removed from V and 9 bases from J, the gap between germline ends came to 12 bases. The CDR3 coding sequence is TGTGCCAGCAGCTTAGCGGGGGAGTGGGGTGAGCAGTTCTTC. Protein product: CASSLAGEWGEQFF.

This clonotype was seen a few times. This chain links TRBV7-2 with TRBJ1-6; 8 bases align to TRBD1. V shed 2 bases, J shed 7 bases, and the junction held 1 base outside the gene matches. The CDR3 consists of 14 residues. The germline V gene encodes CDR1 SGHTA and CDR2 FQGNSA. The CDR3 DNA is TGTGCCAGCAGCTTAAGACAGGGGAATTCACCCCTCCACTTT. This translates into CASSLRQGNSPLHF.